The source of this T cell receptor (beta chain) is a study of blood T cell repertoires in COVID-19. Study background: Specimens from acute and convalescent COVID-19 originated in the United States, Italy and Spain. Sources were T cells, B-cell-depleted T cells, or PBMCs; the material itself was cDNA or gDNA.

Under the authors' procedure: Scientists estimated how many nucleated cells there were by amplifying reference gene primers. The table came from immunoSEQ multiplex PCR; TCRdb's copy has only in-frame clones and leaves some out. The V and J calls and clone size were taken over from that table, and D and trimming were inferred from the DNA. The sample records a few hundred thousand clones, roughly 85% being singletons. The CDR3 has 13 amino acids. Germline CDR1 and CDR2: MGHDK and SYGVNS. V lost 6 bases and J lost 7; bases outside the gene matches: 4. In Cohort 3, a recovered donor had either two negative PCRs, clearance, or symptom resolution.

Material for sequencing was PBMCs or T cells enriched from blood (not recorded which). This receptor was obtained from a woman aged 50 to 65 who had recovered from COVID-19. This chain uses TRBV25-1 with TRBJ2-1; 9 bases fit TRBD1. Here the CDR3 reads CASRLQGANEQFF. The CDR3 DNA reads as TGTGCCAGCAGACTACAGGGGGCAAATGAGCAGTTCTTC. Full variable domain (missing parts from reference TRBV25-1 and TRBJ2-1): EADIYQTPRYLVIGTGKKITLECSQTMGHDKMYWYQQDPGMELHLIHYSYGVNSTEKGDLSSESTVSRIRTEHFPLTLESARPSHTSQYLCASRLQGANEQFFGPGTRLTVL.